What follows are 8 T cell receptor beta chains derived from one specimen sequenced in a study of T cell repertoires in cytomegalovirus infection. TCRdb recomputed calls from the reads with MiXCR, one row per CDR3 protein. The sample includes some 320,000 distinct CDR3 sequences, about 29% of them seen just once. These receptors' targets are unknown. The sequenced sample was cultured PBMCs, obtained from culture after CMV antigen stimulation. The source is a human donor in good health (CMV status not recorded). Some clones in this sample may be carry-over from other donors' samples.

The CDR3 DNA reads as TGTGCCAGCAGTGAATCCCGTCATGGCTACACCTTC. Protein product: CASSESRHGYTF. This chain uses TRBV6-1 with TRBJ1-2, with D unresolved. Trimming cost V 2 bases and J 6 bases, with 7 bases left between them. Germline CDR1 reads MNHNS; CDR2 reads SASEGT. The CDR3 covers 12 residues.

The chain is built from TRBV20-1 and TRBJ2-1, with 8 bases matching TRBD2. This CDR3 is 13 amino acids long. V trimming: 6 bases; J trimming: 3 bases; junction bases outside the gene matches: 4. The V gene's germline CDR1 is DFQATT and CDR2 SNEGSKA (reference sequence). For the CDR3, the DNA is TGCAGTGCCGTGGGACTAGACTACAATGAGCAGTTCTTC. It codes for CSAVGLDYNEQFF.

This clonotype has only a few counts. The chain has TRBV19 and TRBJ2-7; TRBD1 is a possible D gene (6 bases). This CDR3 comprises 14 residues. Trimming shortened V by 9 bases and J by 0 bases, and 15 bases separated the two germline ends. Germline values: CDR1 LNHDA, CDR2 SQIVND (reference sequence). CDR3 sequence (DNA): TGTGCCAGCTCCGGGACATCGTACTCCTACGAGCAGTACTTC. Amino acids: CASSGTSYSYEQYF.

In DNA, the CDR3 is TGCGCCAGCGGGAGAGAGGACGGTCCTACTGGGGCCAACGTCCTGACTTTC. This encodes CASGREDGPTGANVLTF. V usage is TRBV10-2 and J usage is TRBJ2-6; D perhaps matches TRBD2 (5 bases). The CDR3 has 17 residues. V lost 8 bases and J lost 2, with 19 bases in between. Germline CDR1 WSHSY, CDR2 SAAADI.

V and J are TRBV7-9 and TRBJ2-5; D remains ambiguous. V was pared by 5 bases and J by 3 bases, with 16 bases between. The CDR3 is 15 amino acids. Germline V CDR1 and CDR2: SEHNR, FQNEAQ (reference sequence). The CDR3 is CASSPPGGSKETQYF. The CDR3 nucleotides read TGTGCCAGCAGCCCACCAGGTGGCAGTAAAGAGACCCAGTACTTC.

This rearrangement joins TRBV2 to TRBJ2-5; D not certain. Trimming left V 3 bases short and J 0 bases short, with 8 bases between. Looked up from germline, CDR1 is SNHLY and CDR2 is FYNNEI. CDR3 length equals 14 residues. CDR3 sequence: CASSDPGNQETQYF. The CDR3 DNA follows: TGTGCCAGCAGTGATCCGGGCAACCAAGAGACCCAGTACTTC.

The chain recombines TRBV10-3 with TRBJ1-6, with D unresolved. V lost 7 bases and J lost 10, with 14 bases in between. CDR1 and CDR2 from the germline V gene are ENHRY and SYGVKD. The CDR3 sequence is 13 residues long. CDR3 sequence: CAITLEFGSPLHF. The DNA for the CDR3 is TGTGCCATCACTTTGGAGTTTGGATCACCCCTCCACTTT.

The J gene is TRBJ2-5, the V gene TRBV24-1; D perhaps matches TRBD2 (5 bases). The CDR3 has 14 amino acids. Trimming took 7 bases from V and 4 from J, leaving 15 bases between them. Germline CDR1 KGHDR, CDR2 SFDVKD. The CDR3 sequence: CATRPRRRRETQYF. CDR3 in DNA: TGTGCCACCAGGCCCCGTCGGAGGAGAGAGACCCAGTACTTC.